This T cell receptor beta chain was sequenced in a study of blood T cell repertoires in COVID-19 (dated by TCRdb to between 2020 and 2021). Regarding the research as a whole: Samples covering the acute and convalescent phases of COVID-19 were provided by collaborators in the United States, Italy and Spain. The prospective study material was composed of cDNA or gDNA derived from T cells, B-cell-depleted T cells, or PBMCs. Deeply sampled blood TCRbeta repertoires from subjects exposed to, actively infected with, or recovered from COVID-19 were included in the dataset. The repertoires were released in a freely available public database intended as a resource for research on the immune response to SARS-CoV-2. Samples came from the ongoing ImmuneRACE study (first 160 participants) plus 1,254 subjects from 6 global collaborators. Sample metadata almost always included a de-identified subject ID, COVID-19 status, age in years and sex. HLA class I and class II types, where available, came from metadata supplied by the sample provider rather than from assay-based typing.

Trimming at the junction amounts to 7 bases on V and 7 bases on J, and the germline ends lie 17 bases apart. Including the terminal cysteine and phenylalanine, the CDR3 comprises 14 residues. Solely the CDR3 DNA is kept, with 42 bases framed from the first base. The germline V gene supplies CDR1 MDHEN and CDR2 SYDVKM. One collaborating source in Seattle enrolled patients during active infection and followed them longitudinally through the course of disease. Each collaborating institution followed its own protocols to collect whole blood in K2EDTA tubes. For TCRbeta analysis, collaborator samples were shipped as frozen whole blood, as isolated PBMCs, or as DNA extracted from either sample type. For this clone: Its antigen specificity is not known. Base qualities are not at hand, and no much larger clone is one base apart.

TCRbeta CDR3 regions were amplified from genomic DNA by means of the immunoSEQ Assay, a bias-controlled multiplex PCR. Per the source publication's procedure: The number of nucleated cells in each sample was estimated by amplification of reference gene primers within the assay. Sequence reads were collapsed and filtered to measure the absolute abundance of every unique TCRbeta CDR3 rearrangement. For each sample, productive Simpson clonality was calculated as the square root of Simpson's diversity index across productive rearrangements. Imported from immuneACCESS, the table was reduced by TCRdb to in-frame sequences with V and J called. These copies leave out some clones; in studies compared against another copy, an unresolved V gene accounts for under half, and the cause of the remainder is not known. V and J calls and clone size are as listed in that table; D and trimming were resolved from the DNA. Present in this sample are around 38,000 clones, about 85% of which were seen just once. More than 4.5% of the sample lies in the top ten.

Findings and caveats that apply to the study as a whole: How much clinical and demographic metadata was included differed by source and by participant, and the metadata was provided uncurated.

The chain is encoded by TRBV28 joined to TRBJ2-1; the D gene is perhaps TRBD2, from 5 matching bases. The sequence came from a man aged 55 to 69 with COVID-19, enrolled during active disease. Sequenced: peripheral blood. The CDR3 corresponds to CASTEGFLLNEQFF. The nucleotide sequence reads as follows: TGTGCCAGCACAGAGGGCTTTCTACTAAATGAGCAGTTCTTC.